The 8 T cell receptor beta chains below come from one sample, sequenced in a study of shared clonotypes between healthy human individuals. Measured with immunoSEQ multiplex PCR; TCRdb has only the in-frame clones, and not every one. The sample has about 2 million clones, about 95% seen once; the top ten hold 0.9% to 1.4%. Naive-designated CD8 cells lacked CD45RO, were positively enriched for CCR7, and omitted terminally differentiated effector memory CD45RA+ cells. The sequencing sample was made of naive CD8+ T cells sorted from blood. All receptors derive from a man aged 18 to 29 in good health.

The rearrangement joins TRBV15 to TRBJ2-7, with TRBD1 matching over 9 bases. After removal of 0 bases from V and 2 bases from J, the junction contained 8 bases not matched to a gene. Germline V gene lookup returns CDR1 LNHNV and CDR2 YYDKDF (reference sequence). This CDR3 has 17 amino acids. The CDR3 DNA is TGTGCCACCAGCAGAGAGGGGGGACAGGGCCCCCCCTACGAGCAGTACTTC. This sequence encodes CATSREGGQGPPYEQYF.

V and J are TRBV27 and TRBJ2-7; no definite D call. This CDR3 is built from 15 residues. V lost 2 bases and J lost 3, with 14 bases in between. Per germline, CDR1 MNHEY and CDR2 SMNVEV (reference sequence). The CDR3 is CASSLKSPNHYEQYF. The CDR3 DNA reads TGTGCCAGCAGTTTAAAATCTCCAAACCACTACGAGCAGTACTTC.

V usage is TRBV5-6 and J usage is TRBJ2-1; 8 positions agree with TRBD2. Trimming took 3 bases from V and 1 from J; bases not matched to a gene: 6. Looked up from germline, CDR1 is SGHDT and CDR2 is YYEEEE. This CDR3 spans 16 amino acids. The CDR3 spells CASSSGVAGSYNEQFF. Here the CDR3 DNA reads TGTGCCAGCAGCTCCGGGGTAGCGGGATCCTACAATGAGCAGTTCTTC.

The count of this clone is one. The chain carries TRBV25-1 and TRBJ2-3; the match to TRBD2 covers 10 bases. This CDR3 has 16 residues. Trimming at V came to 4 bases and at J to 1 base, leaving 5 bases not matched to a gene. The germline V gene has CDR1 MGHDK and CDR2 SYGVNS. CDR3 DNA: TGTGCCAGCAGTGTTCCTCTAGCGGGAGGCACAGATACGCAGTATTTT. Translating gives CASSVPLAGGTDTQYF.

With regard to this clone: The same CDR3 is also encoded by other DNA sequences in this sample. The CDR3 region is CASSYRQDYEQYF. CDR3 nucleotides: TGTGCCAGCAGTTATCGACAGGACTACGAGCAGTACTTC. The chain employs TRBV27 and TRBJ2-7; D may be TRBD1 (6 bases). The germline CDR1 and CDR2 sequences are MNHEY and SMNVEV (reference sequence). The CDR3 has 13 residues. Trimming shortened V by 4 bases and J by 3 bases, and 10 bases separated the two germline ends.

The chain is built from TRBV5-1 and TRBJ2-5, with D maybe TRBD1 (8 bases). The ends were cut back, 4 bases at V and 1 base at J, with 20 bases in the middle. Germline loops: CDR1 SGHRS, CDR2 YFSETQ. The CDR3 is 17 amino acids. The CDR3 region has the DNA TGCGCCAGCAGCCCGACCCAACAGGGGGGGGCCCAAGAGACCCAGTACTTC. It codes for CASSPTQQGGAQETQYF.

J is TRBJ2-7 and V is TRBV27, with D possibly matching TRBD1 (6 bases). V lost 3 bases and J 3 bases, leaving 9 bases between the germline ends. CDR3 length equals 13 residues. Per the germline V gene, CDR1 is MNHEY and CDR2 is SMNVEV (reference sequence). This CDR3 is CASSLDRHYEQYF. CDR3 DNA sequence: TGTGCCAGCAGTTTGGACAGACACTACGAGCAGTACTTC.

The rearrangement joins TRBV19 to TRBJ2-7, with 8 positions matching TRBD1. V lost 0 bases to trimming and J lost 7 bases; unmatched junction nucleotides: 5. CDR1 is LNHDA and CDR2 is SQIVND in the germline V gene (reference sequence). CDR3 length: 14 amino acids. The CDR3 protein is CASSIELGDREQYF. The CDR3 nucleotides read TGTGCCAGTAGTATAGAACTAGGGGACAGGGAGCAGTACTTC.